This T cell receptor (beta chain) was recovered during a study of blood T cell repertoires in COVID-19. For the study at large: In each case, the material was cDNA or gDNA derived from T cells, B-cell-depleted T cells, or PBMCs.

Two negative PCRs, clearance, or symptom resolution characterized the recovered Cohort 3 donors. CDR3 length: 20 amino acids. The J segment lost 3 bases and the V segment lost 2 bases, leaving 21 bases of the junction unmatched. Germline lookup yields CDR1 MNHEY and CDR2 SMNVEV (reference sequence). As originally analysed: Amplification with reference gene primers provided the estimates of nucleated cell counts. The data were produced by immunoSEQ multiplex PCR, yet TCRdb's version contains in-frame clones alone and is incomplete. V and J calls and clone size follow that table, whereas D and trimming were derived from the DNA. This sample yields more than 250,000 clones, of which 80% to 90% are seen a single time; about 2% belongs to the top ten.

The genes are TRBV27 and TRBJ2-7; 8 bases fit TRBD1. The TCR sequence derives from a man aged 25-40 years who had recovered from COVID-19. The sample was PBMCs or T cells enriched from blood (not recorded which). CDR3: CASSLKGVRGPRALIYEQYF. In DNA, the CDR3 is TGTGCCAGCAGTTTAAAAGGAGTCAGGGGGCCAAGGGCCCTAATCTACGAGCAGTACTTC.